This paragraph reports one TCR beta chain. Its antigen is not identified. This sample stems from a study of cytomegalovirus exposure and HLA in healthy donors. Study-wide points: The study assumed roughly uniform donor sequencing depth for presence/absence analyses.

Germline V gene sequence: CDR1 MGHRA, CDR2 YSYEKL. The CDR3 is 15 residues long. V lost 3 bases to trimming and J lost 2 bases; unmatched junction nucleotides: 5. Researchers ran the PCR with 60 Vbeta and 13 Jbeta primers. Only in-frame clones appear in the TCRdb table, and some are missing; sequencing was by immunoSEQ multiplex PCR. Among 85,000 to 120,000 clones listed, approximately 82% were seen once. Sample: PBMCs. This chain links TRBV4-1 with TRBJ2-7; TRBD1 aligns across 9 bases. The sequence derives from a middle-aged man in good health and CMV-seronegative. The CDR3 reads CASSQTGGPTYEQYF. DNA of the CDR3: TGCGCCAGCAGCCAGACAGGGGGTCCTACCTACGAGCAGTACTTC.